This T cell receptor beta chain comes out of a study of beta chain features in type 1 diabetes. It was via CD45RO/CCR7/CD25/CD127/CD95/CD27 that CD4+ naive, central memory, regulatory and stem cell-like memory cells were sorted. Study-level points and caveats: When Type 1 diabetes patients were examined, their TCRB CDR3s proved moderately but significantly shorter in all four CD4+ subsets.

Expressed TCRB transcripts got sequenced, as all isolated RNA was reverse transcribed. TCRdb keeps only in-frame clones here, not all; method: immunoSEQ multiplex PCR. The sample carries 250,000 to 300,000 clones, 24% recorded once. This clone was found a few times. Its antigen remains unknown. Trimming removed 4 bases at V and 1 base at J, with 8 bases between. Looked up from germline, CDR1 is SGHRS and CDR2 is YFSETQ. This CDR3 contains 14 residues. Sequencing was carried out using naive CD4+ T cells from blood. The chain links TRBV5-1 to TRBJ2-2; D call uncertain. The clonotype comes from a woman aged 25 to 45 with type 1 diabetes. The CDR3: CASSLLRNTGELFF. The CDR3 nucleotides read TGCGCCAGCAGCCTTTTGAGGAACACCGGGGAGCTGTTTTTT.